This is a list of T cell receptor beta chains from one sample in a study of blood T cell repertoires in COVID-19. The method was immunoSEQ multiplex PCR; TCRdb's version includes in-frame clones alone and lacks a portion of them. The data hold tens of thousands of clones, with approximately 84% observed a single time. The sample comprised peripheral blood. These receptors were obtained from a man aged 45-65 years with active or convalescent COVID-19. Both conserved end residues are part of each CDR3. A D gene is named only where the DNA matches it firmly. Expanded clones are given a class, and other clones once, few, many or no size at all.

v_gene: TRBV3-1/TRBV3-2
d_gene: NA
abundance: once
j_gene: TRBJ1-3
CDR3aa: CASSHQRRGSGNTIYF
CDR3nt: TGTGCCAGCAGCCACCAACGGCGGGGATCCGGAAACACCATATATTTT

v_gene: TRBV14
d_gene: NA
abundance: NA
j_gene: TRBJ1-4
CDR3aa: CASSQKDRINEKLFF
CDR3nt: TGTGCCAGCAGCCAGAAAGACAGAATTAATGAAAAACTGTTTTTT

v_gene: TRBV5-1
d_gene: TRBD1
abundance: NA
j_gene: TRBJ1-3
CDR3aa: CASSASGQGNTIYF
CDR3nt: TGCGCCAGCAGCGCCTCGGGACAGGGAAACACCATATATTTT

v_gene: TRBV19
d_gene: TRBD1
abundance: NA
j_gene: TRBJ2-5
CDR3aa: CASSIGDRDIETQYF
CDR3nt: TGTGCCAGTAGTATAGGGGACAGGGATATAGAGACCCAGTACTTC

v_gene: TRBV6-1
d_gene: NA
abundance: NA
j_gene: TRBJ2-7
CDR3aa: CASSEVAGHSYEQYF
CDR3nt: TGTGCCAGCAGTGAAGTGGCAGGCCACTCCTACGAGCAGTACTTC

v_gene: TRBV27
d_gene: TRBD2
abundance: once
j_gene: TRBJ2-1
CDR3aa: CASNAGGPYNEQFF
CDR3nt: TGTGCCAGCAACGCGGGGGGGCCTTACAATGAGCAGTTCTTC

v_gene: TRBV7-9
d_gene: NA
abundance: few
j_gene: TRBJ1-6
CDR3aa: CASTLLSGTNSPLHF
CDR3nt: TGTGCCAGCACCCTCCTCTCGGGTACGAATTCACCCCTCCACTTT

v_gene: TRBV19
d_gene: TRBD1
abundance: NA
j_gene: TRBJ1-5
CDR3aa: CASSKGAGRQPQHF
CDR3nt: TGTGCCAGTAGTAAGGGGGCAGGACGACAGCCCCAGCATTTT

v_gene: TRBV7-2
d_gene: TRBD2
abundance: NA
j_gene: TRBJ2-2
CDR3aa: CASSWTSGGAGTGELFF
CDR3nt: TGTGCCAGCAGCTGGACTAGCGGGGGGGCGGGAACCGGGGAGCTGTTTTTT

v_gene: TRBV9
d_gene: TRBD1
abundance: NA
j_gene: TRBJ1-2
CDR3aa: CASSAGDRVAYGYTF
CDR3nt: TGTGCCAGCAGCGCTGGAGACAGGGTAGCCTATGGCTACACCTTC

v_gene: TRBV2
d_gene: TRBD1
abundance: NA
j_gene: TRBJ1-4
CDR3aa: CASMSGTGHEKLFF
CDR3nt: TGTGCCAGCATGTCGGGGACAGGCCATGAAAAACTGTTTTTT

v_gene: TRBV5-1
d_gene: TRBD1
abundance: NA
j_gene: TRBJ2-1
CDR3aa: CASSVDRDNEQFF
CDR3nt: TGCGCCAGCAGCGTCGACAGGGACAATGAGCAGTTCTTC

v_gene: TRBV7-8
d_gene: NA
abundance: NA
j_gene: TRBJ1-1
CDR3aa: CASSKRDSPNTEAFF
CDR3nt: TGTGCCAGCAGCAAGAGAGACAGCCCGAACACTGAAGCTTTCTTT

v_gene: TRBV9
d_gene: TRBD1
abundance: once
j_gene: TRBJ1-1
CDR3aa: CASSAGIQGKAFF
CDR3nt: TGTGCCAGCAGCGCCGGAATACAGGGGAAGGCTTTCTTT

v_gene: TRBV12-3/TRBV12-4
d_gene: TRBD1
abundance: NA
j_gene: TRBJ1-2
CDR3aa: CASSDRGYGYTF
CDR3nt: TGTGCCAGCAGTGACAGGGGCTATGGCTACACCTTC

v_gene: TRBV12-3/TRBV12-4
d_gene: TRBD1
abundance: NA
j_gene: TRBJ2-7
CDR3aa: CASRSTGAYEQYF
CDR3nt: TGTGCCAGCAGATCCACAGGGGCCTACGAGCAGTACTTC

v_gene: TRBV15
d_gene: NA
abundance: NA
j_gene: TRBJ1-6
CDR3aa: CATSRSPTGLNSPLHF
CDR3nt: TGTGCCACCAGCAGATCTCCGACAGGACTTAATTCACCCCTCCACTTT

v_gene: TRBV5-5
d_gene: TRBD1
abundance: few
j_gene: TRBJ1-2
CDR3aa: CASSPPTRQGNYGYTF
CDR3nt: TGTGCCAGCAGCCCTCCCACCCGACAGGGCAACTATGGCTACACCTTC

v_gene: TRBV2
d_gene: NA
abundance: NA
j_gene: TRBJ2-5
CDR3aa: CASSEGVGGAQYF
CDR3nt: TGTGCCAGCAGTGAAGGAGTCGGAGGGGCCCAGTACTTC

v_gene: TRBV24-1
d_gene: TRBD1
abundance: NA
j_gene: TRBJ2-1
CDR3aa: CATSAYGTGFNEQFF
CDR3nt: TGTGCCACCAGTGCCTATGGGACAGGGTTTAATGAGCAGTTCTTC

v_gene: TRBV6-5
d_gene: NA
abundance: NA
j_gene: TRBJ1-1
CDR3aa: CASSYQVNTEAFF
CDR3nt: TGTGCCAGCAGTTACCAGGTGAACACTGAAGCTTTCTTT

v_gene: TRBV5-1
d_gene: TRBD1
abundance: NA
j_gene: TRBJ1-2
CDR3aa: CASRETGQLYGYTF
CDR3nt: TGCGCCAGCCGGGAGACGGGACAGCTCTATGGCTACACCTTC

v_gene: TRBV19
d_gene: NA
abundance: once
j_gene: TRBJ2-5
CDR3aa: CASSIQGTIQETQYF
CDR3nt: TGTGCCAGTAGTATCCAGGGAACCATTCAAGAGACCCAGTACTTC

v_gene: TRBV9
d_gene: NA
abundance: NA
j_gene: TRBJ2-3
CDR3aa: CASSPGTGYRRTDTQYF
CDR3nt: TGTGCCAGCAGCCCCGGAACAGGGTATAGACGCACAGATACGCAGTATTTT

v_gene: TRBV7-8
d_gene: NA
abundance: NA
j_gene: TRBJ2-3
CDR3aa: CASSQTGAAGSTDTQYF
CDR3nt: TGTGCCAGCAGCCAAACGGGAGCAGCGGGCAGCACAGATACGCAGTATTTT

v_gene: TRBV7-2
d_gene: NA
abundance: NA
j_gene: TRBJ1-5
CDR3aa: CASSFDNANQPQHF
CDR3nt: TGTGCCAGCAGCTTTGACAATGCCAATCAGCCCCAGCATTTT

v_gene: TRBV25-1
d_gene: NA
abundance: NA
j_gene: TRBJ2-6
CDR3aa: CASRETGANVLTF
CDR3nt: TGTGCCAGCAGAGAGACTGGGGCCAACGTCCTGACTTTC

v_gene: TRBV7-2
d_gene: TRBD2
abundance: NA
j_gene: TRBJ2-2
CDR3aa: CASKARGGNTGELFF
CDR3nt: TGTGCCAGCAAAGCGCGGGGGGGAAACACCGGGGAGCTGTTTTTT

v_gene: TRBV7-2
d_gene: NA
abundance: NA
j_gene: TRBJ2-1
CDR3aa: CASSPKTSSNYNEQFF
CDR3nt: TGTGCCAGCAGCCCCAAAACTAGCTCCAACTACAATGAGCAGTTCTTC

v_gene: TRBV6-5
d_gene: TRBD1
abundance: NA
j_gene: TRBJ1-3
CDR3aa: CASRGQGFNTIYF
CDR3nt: TGTGCCAGCAGGGGACAGGGATTCAACACCATATATTTT

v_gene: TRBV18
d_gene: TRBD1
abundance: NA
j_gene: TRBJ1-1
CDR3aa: CASSPPDRVTFF
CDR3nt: TGTGCCAGCTCACCACCGGACAGGGTTACTTTCTTT

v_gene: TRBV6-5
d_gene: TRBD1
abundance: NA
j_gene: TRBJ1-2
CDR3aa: CASRGGQGDGYTF
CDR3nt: TGTGCCAGCAGAGGGGGACAGGGCGACGGCTACACCTTC

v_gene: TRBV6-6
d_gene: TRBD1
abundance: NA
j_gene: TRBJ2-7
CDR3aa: CASNPQGAKYEQYF
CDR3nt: TGTGCCAGCAATCCACAGGGGGCAAAATACGAGCAGTACTTC

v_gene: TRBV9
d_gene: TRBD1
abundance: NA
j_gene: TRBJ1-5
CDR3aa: CASSAGTGNSNQPQHF
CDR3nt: TGTGCCAGCAGCGCGGGGACAGGGAATAGCAATCAGCCCCAGCATTTT

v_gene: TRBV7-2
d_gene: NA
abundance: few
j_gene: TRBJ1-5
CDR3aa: CASTRGGSNQPQHF
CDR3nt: TGTGCCAGCACCCGTGGGGGGAGCAATCAGCCCCAGCATTTT

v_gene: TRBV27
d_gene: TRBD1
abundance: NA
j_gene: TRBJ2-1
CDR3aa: CASSLGTGKYNEQFF
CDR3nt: TGTGCCAGCAGTTTGGGGACAGGGAAATACAATGAGCAGTTCTTC

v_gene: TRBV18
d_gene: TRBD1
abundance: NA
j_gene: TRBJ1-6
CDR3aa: CASSPTPTGVNSPLHF
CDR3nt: TGTGCCAGCTCACCAACCCCGACAGGGGTTAATTCACCCCTCCACTTT

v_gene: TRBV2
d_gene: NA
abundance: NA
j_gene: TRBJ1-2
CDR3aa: CASSDVGRRDGYTF
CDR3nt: TGTGCCAGCAGTGATGTTGGACGGAGGGACGGCTACACCTTC

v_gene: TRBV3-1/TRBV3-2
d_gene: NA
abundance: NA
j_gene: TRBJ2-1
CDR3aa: CASSQDVGSLPYNEQFF
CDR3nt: TGTGCCAGCAGCCAAGATGTGGGGAGCCTTCCCTACAATGAGCAGTTCTTC

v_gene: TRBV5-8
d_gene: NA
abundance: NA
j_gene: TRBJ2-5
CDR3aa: CASSYGATLETQYF
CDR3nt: TGTGCCAGCAGCTATGGAGCAACGTTGGAGACCCAGTACTTC

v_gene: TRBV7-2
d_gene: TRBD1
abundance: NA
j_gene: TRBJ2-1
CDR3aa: CASSFAGRQGPSSYNEQFF
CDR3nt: TGTGCCAGCAGCTTTGCCGGTCGACAGGGTCCAAGCTCCTACAATGAGCAGTTCTTC

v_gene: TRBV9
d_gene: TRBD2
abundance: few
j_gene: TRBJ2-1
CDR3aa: CASSPRIAGDNEQFF
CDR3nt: TGTGCCAGCAGCCCCCGGATAGCGGGGGACAATGAGCAGTTCTTC

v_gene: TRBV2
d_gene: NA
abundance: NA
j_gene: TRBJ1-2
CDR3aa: CASSELATESYGYTF
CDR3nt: TGTGCCAGCAGTGAGCTAGCGACAGAAAGTTATGGCTACACCTTC

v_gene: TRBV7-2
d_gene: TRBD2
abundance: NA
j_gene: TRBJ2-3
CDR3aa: CASSFRLAGGTDTQYF
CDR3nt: TGTGCCAGCAGCTTCCGACTAGCGGGGGGCACAGATACGCAGTATTTT

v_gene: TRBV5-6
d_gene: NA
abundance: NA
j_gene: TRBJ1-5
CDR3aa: CASSLNSWSNQPQHF
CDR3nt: TGTGCCAGCAGCTTGAACAGTTGGAGCAATCAGCCCCAGCATTTT

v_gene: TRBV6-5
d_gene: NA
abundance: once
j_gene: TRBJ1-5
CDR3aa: CASSYSGGFQPQHF
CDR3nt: TGTGCCAGCAGTTACTCTGGGGGGTTTCAGCCCCAGCATTTT

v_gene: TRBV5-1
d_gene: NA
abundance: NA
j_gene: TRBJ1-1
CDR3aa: CASSLGTLNTEAFF
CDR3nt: TGCGCCAGCAGCTTGGGGACATTGAACACTGAAGCTTTCTTT

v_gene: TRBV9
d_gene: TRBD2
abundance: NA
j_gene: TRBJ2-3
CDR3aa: CASSVAGGRRDTQYF
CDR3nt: TGTGCCAGCAGCGTAGCGGGGGGGCGGCGGGATACGCAGTATTTT

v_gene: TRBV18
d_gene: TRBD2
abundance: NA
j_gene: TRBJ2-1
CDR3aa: CASSLGLGTYNEQFF
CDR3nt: TGTGCCAGCTCCCTAGGACTAGGTACTTACAATGAGCAGTTCTTC

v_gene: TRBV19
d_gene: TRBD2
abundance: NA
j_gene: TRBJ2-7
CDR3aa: CASSMTRASGVSYEQYF
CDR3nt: TGTGCCAGTAGTATGACCCGGGCTAGCGGGGTTTCCTACGAGCAGTACTTC

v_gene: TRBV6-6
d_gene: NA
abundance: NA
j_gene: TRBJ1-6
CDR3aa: CASSYPGENSPLHF
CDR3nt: TGTGCCAGCAGTTACCCGGGAGAGAATTCACCCCTCCACTTT

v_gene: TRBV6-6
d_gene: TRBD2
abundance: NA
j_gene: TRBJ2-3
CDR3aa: CASSPRGSGGPYADTQYF
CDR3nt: TGTGCCAGCAGTCCCCGGGGTAGCGGGGGACCCTATGCAGATACGCAGTATTTT

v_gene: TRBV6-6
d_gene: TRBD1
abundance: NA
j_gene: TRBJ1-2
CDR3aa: CASSVGTGDGYTF
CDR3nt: TGTGCCAGCAGTGTCGGGACAGGGGATGGCTACACCTTC

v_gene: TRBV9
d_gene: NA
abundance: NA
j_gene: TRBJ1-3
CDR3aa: CASSPHGHSSGNTIYF
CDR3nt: TGTGCCAGCAGCCCCCACGGACACAGCTCTGGAAACACCATATATTTT

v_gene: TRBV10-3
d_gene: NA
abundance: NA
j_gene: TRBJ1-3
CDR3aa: CAISEQNSGNTIYF
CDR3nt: TGTGCCATCAGTGAACAGAACTCTGGAAACACCATATATTTT

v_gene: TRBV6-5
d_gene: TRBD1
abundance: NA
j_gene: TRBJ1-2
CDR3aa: CASRQTGILDGYTF
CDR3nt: TGTGCCAGCAGACAGACAGGGATATTGGATGGCTACACCTTC

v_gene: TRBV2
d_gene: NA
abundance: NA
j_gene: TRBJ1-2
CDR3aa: CASSRQGYGYTF
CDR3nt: TGTGCCAGCAGTCGCCAGGGATATGGCTACACCTTC

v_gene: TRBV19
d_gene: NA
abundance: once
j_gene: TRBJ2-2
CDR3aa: CASSIAGHTGELFF
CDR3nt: TGTGCCAGTAGTATAGCAGGGCACACCGGGGAGCTGTTTTTT

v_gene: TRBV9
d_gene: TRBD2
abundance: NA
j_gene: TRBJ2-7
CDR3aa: CASSPGTSGGEQYF
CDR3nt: TGTGCCAGCAGTCCCGGGACTAGCGGGGGCGAGCAGTACTTC